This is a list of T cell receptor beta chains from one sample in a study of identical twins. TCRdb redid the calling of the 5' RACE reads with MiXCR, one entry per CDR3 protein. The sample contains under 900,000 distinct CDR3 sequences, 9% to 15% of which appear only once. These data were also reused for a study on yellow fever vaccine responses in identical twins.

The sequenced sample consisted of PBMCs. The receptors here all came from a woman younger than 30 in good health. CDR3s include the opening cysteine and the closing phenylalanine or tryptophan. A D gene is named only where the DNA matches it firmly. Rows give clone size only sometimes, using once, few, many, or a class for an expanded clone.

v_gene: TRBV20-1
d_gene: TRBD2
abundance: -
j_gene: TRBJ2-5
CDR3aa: CSARSFSGEQETQYF
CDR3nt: TGCAGTGCTAGGAGCTTTAGCGGGGAGCAAGAGACCCAGTACTTC

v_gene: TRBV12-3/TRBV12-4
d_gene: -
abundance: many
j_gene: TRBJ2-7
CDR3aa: CASSPWVGATRNSYEQYF
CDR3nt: TGTGCCAGCAGTCCCTGGGTAGGGGCGACACGTAACTCCTACGAGCAGTACTTC

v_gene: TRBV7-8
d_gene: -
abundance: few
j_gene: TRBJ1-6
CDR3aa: CASSLARQGSSPLHF
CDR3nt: TGTGCCAGCAGCTTAGCGAGGCAGGGGAGTTCACCCCTCCACTTT

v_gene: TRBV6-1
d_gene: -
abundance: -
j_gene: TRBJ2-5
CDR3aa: CASTPGVGQETQYF
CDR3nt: TGTGCCAGCACCCCTGGAGTCGGGCAAGAGACCCAGTACTTC

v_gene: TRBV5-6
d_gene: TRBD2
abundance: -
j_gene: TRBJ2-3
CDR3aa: CASSLIAGGRRADTQYF
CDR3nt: TGTGCCAGCAGCTTAATAGCGGGAGGTAGGCGCGCAGATACGCAGTATTTT

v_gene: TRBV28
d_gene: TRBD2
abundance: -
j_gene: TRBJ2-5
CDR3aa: CASSTSPGTSGRGETQYF
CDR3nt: TGTGCCAGCAGTACCTCACCCGGGACTAGCGGCCGGGGGGAGACCCAGTACTTC

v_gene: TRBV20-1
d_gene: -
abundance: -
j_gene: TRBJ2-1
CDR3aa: CSARGLVTGNEQFF
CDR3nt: TGCAGTGCTAGAGGGCTAGTCACTGGTAATGAGCAGTTCTTC

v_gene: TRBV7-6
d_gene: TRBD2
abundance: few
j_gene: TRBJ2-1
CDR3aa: CASSLGASGLRNEQFF
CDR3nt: TGTGCCAGCAGCTTAGGGGCTAGCGGCTTGAGGAATGAGCAGTTCTTC

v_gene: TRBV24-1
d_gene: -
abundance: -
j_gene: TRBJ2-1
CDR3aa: CATSDSGVGGSSYNEQFF
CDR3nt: TGTGCCACCAGTGATTCAGGCGTAGGGGGAAGCTCCTACAATGAGCAGTTCTTC

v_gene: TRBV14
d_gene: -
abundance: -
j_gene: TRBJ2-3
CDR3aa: CASSQDQGAPDTQYF
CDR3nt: TGTGCCAGCAGCCAAGATCAAGGAGCACCAGATACGCAGTATTTT

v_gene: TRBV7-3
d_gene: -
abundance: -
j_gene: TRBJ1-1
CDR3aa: CASSLTSQANTEAFF
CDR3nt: TGTGCCAGCAGCTTAACGTCCCAGGCCAACACTGAAGCTTTCTTT

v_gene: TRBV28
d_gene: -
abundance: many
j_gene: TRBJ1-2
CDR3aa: CASSLPGRLDYGYTF
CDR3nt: TGTGCCAGCAGTTTACCCGGCCGCCTCGACTATGGCTACACCTTC

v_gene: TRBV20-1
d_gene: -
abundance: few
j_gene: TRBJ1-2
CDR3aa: CSARDPGRDPHYGYTF
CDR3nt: TGCAGTGCTAGAGACCCTGGCAGGGACCCCCACTATGGCTACACCTTC

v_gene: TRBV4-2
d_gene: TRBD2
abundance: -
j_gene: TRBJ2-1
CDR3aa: CASSQDEAGGHNEQFF
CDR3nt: TGTGCCAGCAGCCAAGATGAGGCGGGGGGGCACAATGAGCAGTTCTTC

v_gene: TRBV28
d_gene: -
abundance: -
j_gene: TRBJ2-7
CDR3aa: CASMGSYEQYF
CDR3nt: TGTGCCAGCATGGGCTCCTACGAGCAGTACTTC

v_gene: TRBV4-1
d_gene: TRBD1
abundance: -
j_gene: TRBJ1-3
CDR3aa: CASSPGQGAGNTIYF
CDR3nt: TGCGCCAGCAGCCCTGGACAGGGGGCAGGAAACACCATATATTTT

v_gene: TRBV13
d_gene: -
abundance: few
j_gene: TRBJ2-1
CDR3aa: CASTWYNEQFF
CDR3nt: TGTGCCAGTACCTGGTACAATGAGCAGTTCTTC

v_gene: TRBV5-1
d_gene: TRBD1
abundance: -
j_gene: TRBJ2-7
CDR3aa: CASSLGASRQGRGAYEQYF
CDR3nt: TGCGCCAGCAGCTTGGGGGCCTCGAGACAGGGGAGAGGCGCCTACGAGCAGTACTTC

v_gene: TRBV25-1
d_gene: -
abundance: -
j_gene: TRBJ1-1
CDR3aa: CASSEWPQGRPNTEAFF
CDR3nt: TGTGCCAGCAGTGAATGGCCCCAGGGTCGGCCGAACACTGAAGCTTTCTTT

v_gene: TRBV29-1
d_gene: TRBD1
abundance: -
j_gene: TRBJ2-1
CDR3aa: CSVQGGAAAAGGGYNEQFF
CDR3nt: TGCAGCGTACAGGGGGGTGCGGCGGCCGCCGGAGGGGGTTACAATGAGCAGTTCTTC

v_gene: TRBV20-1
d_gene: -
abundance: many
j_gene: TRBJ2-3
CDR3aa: CSARDIAEPLRADTQYF
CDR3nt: TGCAGTGCTAGAGATATAGCGGAGCCCCTCAGGGCAGATACGCAGTATTTT

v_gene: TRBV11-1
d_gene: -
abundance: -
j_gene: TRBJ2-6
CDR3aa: CASSSRAIEDSGANVLTF
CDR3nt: TGTGCCAGCAGCTCTCGCGCGATTGAAGACTCTGGGGCCAACGTCCTGACTTTC

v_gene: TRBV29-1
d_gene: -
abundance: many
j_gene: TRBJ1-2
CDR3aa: CSVRWGWNGYTF
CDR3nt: TGCAGCGTTAGATGGGGTTGGAATGGCTACACCTTC

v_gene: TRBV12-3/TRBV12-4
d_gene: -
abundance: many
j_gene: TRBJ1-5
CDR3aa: CASKKASSNQPQHF
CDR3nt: TGTGCCAGCAAAAAGGCGAGTAGCAATCAGCCCCAGCATTTT

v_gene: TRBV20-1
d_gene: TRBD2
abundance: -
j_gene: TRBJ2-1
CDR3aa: CSASPASGSGNEQFF
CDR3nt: TGCAGTGCTAGCCCGGCTAGCGGGAGCGGCAATGAGCAGTTCTTC

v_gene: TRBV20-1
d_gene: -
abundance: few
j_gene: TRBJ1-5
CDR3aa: CSATRGSGQPQHF
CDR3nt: TGCAGTGCCACCCGCGGATCTGGTCAGCCCCAGCATTTT

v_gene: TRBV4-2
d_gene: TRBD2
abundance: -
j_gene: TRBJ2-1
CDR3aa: CASSQVPLASGYNEQFF
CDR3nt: TGTGCCAGCAGCCAAGTACCCCTCGCTAGCGGGTACAATGAGCAGTTCTTC

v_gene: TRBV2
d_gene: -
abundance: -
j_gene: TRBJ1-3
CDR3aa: CASSATGGNTIYF
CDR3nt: TGTGCCAGCAGTGCCACAGGTGGAAACACCATATATTTT

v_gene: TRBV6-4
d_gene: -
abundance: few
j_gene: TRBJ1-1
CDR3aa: CASSREVGMNTEAFF
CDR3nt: TGTGCCAGCAGTCGAGAGGTGGGGATGAACACTGAAGCTTTCTTT

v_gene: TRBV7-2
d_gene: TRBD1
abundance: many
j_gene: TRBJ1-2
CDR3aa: CASTQGENGYTF
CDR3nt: TGTGCCAGCACCCAGGGGGAGAATGGCTACACCTTC

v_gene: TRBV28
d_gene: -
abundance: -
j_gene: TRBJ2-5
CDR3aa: CASRRVYQETQYF
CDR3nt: TGTGCCAGCAGAAGAGTGTACCAAGAGACCCAGTACTTC

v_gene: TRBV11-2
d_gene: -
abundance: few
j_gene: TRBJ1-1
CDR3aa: CASSSRAADSEAFF
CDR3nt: TGTGCCAGCAGCTCAAGGGCGGCGGACAGTGAAGCTTTCTTT

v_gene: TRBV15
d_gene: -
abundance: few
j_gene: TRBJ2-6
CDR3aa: CATSRVDAPSGANVLTF
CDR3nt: TGTGCCACCAGCAGAGTGGATGCGCCATCTGGGGCCAACGTCCTGACTTTC

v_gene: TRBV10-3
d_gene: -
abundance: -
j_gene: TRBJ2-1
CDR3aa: CAISESGGPNNEQFF
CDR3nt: TGTGCCATCAGTGAGTCGGGGGGACCTAACAATGAGCAGTTCTTC

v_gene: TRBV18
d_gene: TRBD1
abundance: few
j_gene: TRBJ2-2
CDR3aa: CASSPKTGHTGELFF
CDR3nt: TGTGCCAGCTCGCCAAAGACAGGGCACACCGGGGAGCTGTTTTTT

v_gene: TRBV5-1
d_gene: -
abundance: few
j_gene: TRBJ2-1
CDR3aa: CASSSGWETTYNEQFF
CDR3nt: TGCGCCAGCAGCTCGGGGTGGGAGACTACCTACAATGAGCAGTTCTTC

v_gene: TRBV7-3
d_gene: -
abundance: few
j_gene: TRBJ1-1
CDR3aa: CASRKMWQNTEAFF
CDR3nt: TGTGCCAGCAGGAAGATGTGGCAGAACACTGAAGCTTTCTTT

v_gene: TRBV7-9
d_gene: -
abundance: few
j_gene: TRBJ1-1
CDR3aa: CASSLIGRGHTEAFF
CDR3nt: TGTGCCAGCAGCTTAATCGGCCGGGGGCACACTGAAGCTTTCTTT

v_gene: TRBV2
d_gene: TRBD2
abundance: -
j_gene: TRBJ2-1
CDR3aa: CATKWSGGAEQFF
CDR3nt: TGTGCCACCAAGTGGAGCGGGGGGGCTGAGCAGTTCTTC

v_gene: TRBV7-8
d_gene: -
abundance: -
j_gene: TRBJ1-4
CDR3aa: CASSPMGGILEKLFF
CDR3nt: TGTGCCAGCAGCCCCATGGGGGGTATTCTCGAAAAACTGTTTTTT

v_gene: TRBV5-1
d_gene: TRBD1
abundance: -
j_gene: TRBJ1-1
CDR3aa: CASSWPTGTGLAEAFF
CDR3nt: TGCGCCAGCAGCTGGCCCACCGGGACAGGGTTGGCTGAAGCTTTCTTT

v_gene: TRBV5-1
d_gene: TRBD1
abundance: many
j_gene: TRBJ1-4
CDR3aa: CASRGPGQGNEKLFF
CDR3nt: TGCGCCAGCAGGGGGCCGGGACAGGGAAATGAAAAACTGTTTTTT

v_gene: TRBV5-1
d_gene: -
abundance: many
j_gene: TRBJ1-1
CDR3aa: CASRLAGRTEAFF
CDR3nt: TGCGCCAGCCGTCTTGCAGGGCGGACTGAAGCTTTCTTT

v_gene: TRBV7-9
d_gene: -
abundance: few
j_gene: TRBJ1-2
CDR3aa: CASSLVGQNYGYTF
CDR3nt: TGTGCCAGCAGCTTAGTTGGCCAGAACTATGGCTACACCTTC

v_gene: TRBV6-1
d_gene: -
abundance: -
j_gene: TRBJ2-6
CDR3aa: CASSEQGLLSGANVLTF
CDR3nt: TGTGCCAGCAGTGAACAGGGCCTGCTCTCTGGGGCCAACGTCCTGACTTTC

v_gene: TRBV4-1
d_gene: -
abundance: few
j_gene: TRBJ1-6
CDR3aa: CASSQEDAHNSPLHF
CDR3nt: TGCGCCAGCAGCCAAGAGGACGCTCATAATTCACCCCTCCACTTT

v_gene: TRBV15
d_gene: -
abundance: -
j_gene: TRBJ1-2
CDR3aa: CATSREWQGTYGYTF
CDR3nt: TGTGCCACCAGCAGAGAGTGGCAGGGTACCTATGGCTACACCTTC

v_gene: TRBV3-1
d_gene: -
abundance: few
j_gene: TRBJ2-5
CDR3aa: CASSETGREGETQYF
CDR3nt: TGTGCCAGCAGCGAAACGGGACGGGAAGGGGAGACCCAGTACTTC

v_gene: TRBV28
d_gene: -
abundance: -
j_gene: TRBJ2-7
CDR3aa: CASSIETFLREQYF
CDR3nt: TGTGCCAGCAGTATTGAAACGTTCTTACGTGAGCAGTACTTC

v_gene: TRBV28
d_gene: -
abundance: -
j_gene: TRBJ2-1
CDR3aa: CASPPSGSTPYNEQFF
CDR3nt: TGTGCCAGCCCTCCCTCCGGGTCCACTCCCTACAATGAGCAGTTCTTC

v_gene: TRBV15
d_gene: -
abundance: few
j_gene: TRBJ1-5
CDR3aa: CATSYLAARVGINQPQHF
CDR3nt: TGTGCCACCAGCTACCTTGCGGCCCGCGTCGGGATCAATCAGCCCCAGCATTTT

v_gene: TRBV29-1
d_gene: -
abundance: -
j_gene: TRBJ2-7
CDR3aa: CSVVLGSYEQYF
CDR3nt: TGCAGCGTTGTTCTGGGATCCTACGAGCAGTACTTC

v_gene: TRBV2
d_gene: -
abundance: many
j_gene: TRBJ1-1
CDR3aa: CASSVGLTNTEAFF
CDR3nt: TGTGCCAGCAGTGTGGGTCTAACAAACACTGAAGCTTTCTTT

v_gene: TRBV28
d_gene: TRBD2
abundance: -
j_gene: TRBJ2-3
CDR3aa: CASSPPGLAGADTQYF
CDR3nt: TGTGCCAGCAGTCCCCCGGGACTAGCGGGGGCAGATACGCAGTATTTT

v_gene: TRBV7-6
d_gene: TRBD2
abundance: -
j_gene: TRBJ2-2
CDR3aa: CASSSTSGGSTTGELFF
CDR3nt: TGTGCCAGCAGCTCGACTAGCGGGGGGTCCACTACCGGGGAGCTGTTTTTT

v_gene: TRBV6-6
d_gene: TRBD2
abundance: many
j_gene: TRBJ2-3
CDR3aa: CASSYGTSGSTDTQYF
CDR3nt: TGTGCCAGCAGTTACGGGACTAGCGGAAGCACAGATACGCAGTATTTT